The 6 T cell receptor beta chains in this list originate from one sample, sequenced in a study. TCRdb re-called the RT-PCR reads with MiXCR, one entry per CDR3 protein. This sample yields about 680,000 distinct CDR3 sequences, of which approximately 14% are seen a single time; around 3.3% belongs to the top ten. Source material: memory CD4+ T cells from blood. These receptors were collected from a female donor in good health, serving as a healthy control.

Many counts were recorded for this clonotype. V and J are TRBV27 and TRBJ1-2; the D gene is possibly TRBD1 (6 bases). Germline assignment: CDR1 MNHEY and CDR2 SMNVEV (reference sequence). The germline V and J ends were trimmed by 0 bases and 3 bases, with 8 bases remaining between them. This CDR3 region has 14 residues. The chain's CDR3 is CASSLSPGDYGYTF. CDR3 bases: TGTGCCAGCAGTTTATCTCCAGGGGACTATGGCTACACCTTC.

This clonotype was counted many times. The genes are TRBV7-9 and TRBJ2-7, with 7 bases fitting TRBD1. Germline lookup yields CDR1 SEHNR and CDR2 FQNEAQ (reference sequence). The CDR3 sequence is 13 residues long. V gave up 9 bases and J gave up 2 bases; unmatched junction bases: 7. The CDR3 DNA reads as TGTGCCAGTAACAACAGGGGTACCTACGAGCAGTACTTC. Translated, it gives CASNNRGTYEQYF.

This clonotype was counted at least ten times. CDR3 sequence: CSVVGLAGDPDTQYF. CDR3 coding DNA: TGCAGCGTGGTCGGACTGGCGGGGGACCCAGATACGCAGTATTTT. The chain couples TRBV29-1 to TRBJ2-3, with 7 nucleotides matching TRBD2. Germline V CDR1 and CDR2: SQVTM, ANQGSEA. The CDR3 spans 15 residues. The V segment lost 6 bases and the J segment 4 bases; nucleotides outside the gene matches: 13.

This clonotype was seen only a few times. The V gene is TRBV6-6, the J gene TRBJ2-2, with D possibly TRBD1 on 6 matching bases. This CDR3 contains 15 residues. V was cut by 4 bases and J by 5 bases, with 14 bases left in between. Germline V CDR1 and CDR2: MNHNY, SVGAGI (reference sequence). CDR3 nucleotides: TGTGCCAGCAGTTGGGAACCACAGGGAACCGGGGAGCTGTTTTTT. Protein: CASSWEPQGTGELFF.

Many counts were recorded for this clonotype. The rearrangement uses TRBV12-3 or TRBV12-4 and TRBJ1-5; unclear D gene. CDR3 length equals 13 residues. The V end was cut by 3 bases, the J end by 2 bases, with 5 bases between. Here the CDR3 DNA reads TGTGCCAGCAGTTTGCTCGGCAATCAGCCCCAGCATTTT. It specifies CASSLLGNQPQHF.

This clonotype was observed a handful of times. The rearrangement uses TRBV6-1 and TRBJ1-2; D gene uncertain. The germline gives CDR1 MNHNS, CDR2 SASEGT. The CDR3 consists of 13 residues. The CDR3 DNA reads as TGTGCTAGCGAAGACAAGAATAACTATGGCTACACCTTC. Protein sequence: CASEDKNNYGYTF.